The 16 T cell receptor beta chains reported below all come from one sample, sequenced in a study of T cell repertoires in cytomegalovirus infection. MiXCR, run by TCRdb on the reads, gives a single entry per CDR3 protein. The table shows 630,000 or so distinct CDR3 sequences, with roughly 24% occurring only once. Material: CD8+ T cells from PBMCs. The source is a human donor in good health (CMV status not recorded). Some clones in this sample may be carry-over from other donors' samples.

The CDR3 sequence is CASSLVAFGDEQYF. In DNA form, the CDR3 reads TGTGCCAGCAGCTTGGTCGCCTTTGGGGACGAGCAGTACTTC. This rearrangement joins TRBV5-5 to TRBJ2-7; D unclear. CDR3 length: 14 amino acids. CDR1 and CDR2 from the germline V gene are SGHKS and YYEKEE (reference sequence). Trimming pared 0 bases from V and 5 bases from J, leaving 12 bases between.

This clonotype was seen only a few times. CDR3: CASSLERGPRDEQFF. The CDR3 DNA reads TGTGCCAGCAGCTTAGAGCGGGGGCCGCGGGATGAGCAGTTCTTC. The V call is TRBV7-2, the J call TRBJ2-1; 8 nucleotides agree with TRBD2. This CDR3 has 15 amino acids. Germline-derived CDR1 and CDR2 are SGHTA and FQGNSA. V lost 1 base and J lost 8; bases outside the gene matches: 7.

This clonotype has only a few counts. The chain combines TRBV11-2 with TRBJ2-3; D unclear. Trimming took off 3 bases at V and 6 bases at J, with 16 bases between the two ends. Germline V gives CDR1 SGHAT, CDR2 FQNNGV. The CDR3 sequence is 15 residues long. The CDR3 protein is CASSLGTSLEDTQYF. The DNA for the CDR3 is TGTGCCAGCAGCTTGGGAACATCCCTCGAGGATACGCAGTATTTT.

The sample holds many counts of this clonotype. The CDR3 DNA follows: TGTGCCAGCAGCTCTACAGGGGATGGAGGGGGCTACACCTTC. This translates into CASSSTGDGGGYTF. The chain carries TRBV7-2 and TRBJ1-2; 7 bases agree with TRBD1. CDR1 is SGHTA and CDR2 is FQGNSA in the germline V gene. The CDR3 runs 14 residues. V trimming: 4 bases; J trimming: 8 bases; junction bases outside the gene matches: 10.

The V and J genes are TRBV6-1 and TRBJ2-1, with 11 bases identical to TRBD1. The CDR3 loop spans 16 amino acids. The V segment lost 4 bases and the J segment 2 bases; nucleotides outside the gene matches: 4. Germline CDR1 and CDR2: MNHNS and SASEGT. The CDR3 is CASSGTGQGAYNEQFF. The CDR3 DNA reads TGTGCCAGCAGTGGAACGGGACAGGGGGCCTACAATGAGCAGTTCTTC.

This clonotype turned up a few times. V gene TRBV6-5 combines with J gene TRBJ2-2, with D perhaps matching TRBD2 (5 bases). Germline values: CDR1 MNHEY, CDR2 SVGAGI. CDR3 size: 16 residues. V lost 2 bases and J lost 2, with 12 bases in between. CDR3 loop: CASSYTRTLNTGELFF. CDR3 DNA sequence: TGTGCCAGCAGTTACACCCGGACTCTCAACACCGGGGAGCTGTTTTTT.

J is TRBJ1-2 and V is TRBV7-9; 8 positions match TRBD1. Germline lookup yields CDR1 SEHNR and CDR2 FQNEAQ (reference sequence). The CDR3 extends over 14 amino acids. V was clipped by 5 bases and J by 5 bases; unmatched bases: 7. The DNA for the CDR3 is TGTGCCAGCAGCCGACAGGGGCGGATTTATGGCTACACCTTC. Its protein is CASSRQGRIYGYTF.

This clonotype was picked up a small number of times. The V gene is TRBV7-9, the J gene TRBJ2-7; D perhaps matches TRBD1 (5 bases). Germline V lookup: CDR1 SEHNR, CDR2 FQNEAQ (reference sequence). The CDR3 is 14 residues long. With 1 base removed from V and 8 bases from J, the gap between germline ends came to 15 bases. DNA for the CDR3: TGTGCCAGCAGCTTAGAAGGTCGACAGTCGAAGCAGTACTTC. This sequence encodes CASSLEGRQSKQYF. The variable domain in full, completed from reference TRBV7-9 and TRBJ2-7, reads DTGVSQNPRHKITKRGQNVTFRCDPISEHNRLYWYRQTLGQGPEFLTYFQNEAQLEKSRLLSDRFSAERPKGSFSTLEIQRTEQGDSAMYLCASSLEGRQSKQYFGPGTRLTVT.

This chain connects TRBV2 to TRBJ2-3; TRBD1 agrees at 7 bases. Germline CDR1 is SNHLY and CDR2 is FYNNEI. V shed 4 bases and J 5 bases; nucleotides not matched to a gene: 15. This CDR3 has 17 residues. The CDR3 here is CASSVTKTGNDLDTQYF. The CDR3 coding sequence is TGTGCCAGCAGTGTGACCAAGACAGGGAATGACTTAGATACGCAGTATTTT.

About this clonotype itself: At one end, the junction sequence differs from germline, possibly due to a read error. The genes are TRBV5-3 and TRBJ2-3, with 9 bases fitting TRBD2. TRBV5-3 is labeled an ORF, and its function is uncertain. The length of the CDR3 is 15 residues. Here the CDR3 reads CASSFPSGVTDTQYF. In DNA, the CDR3 is TGTGCCAGCAGCTTCCCTAGCGGGGTCACAGATACGCAGTATTTT.

This clonotype was seen a few times. CDR3 DNA: TGCAGTGCTCCCTCCAAAGGCAATGAGCAGTTCTTC. Its translation: CSAPSKGNEQFF. The genes are TRBV20-1 and TRBJ2-1; no firm D call. The V gene's germline CDR1 is DFQATT and CDR2 SNEGSKA (reference sequence). The CDR3 is made up of 12 amino acids. Trimming removed 5 bases from V and 6 bases from J, with 11 bases in between.

As to this clonotype: A read error is possible here, since a much larger clone lies one base away. The gene calls are TRBV7-4 and TRBJ2-7; D is unresolved. CDR3 size: 17 residues. In germline, CDR1 is SGHVT, CDR2 SQSDAQ. The CDR3 sequence is CANSPTMAERSSYEQYF. CDR3 nucleotide sequence: TGTGCCAACAGCCCTACTATGGCTGAGAGGAGCTCCTACGAGCAGTACTTC. Together with reference TRBV7-4 and TRBJ2-7, the CDR3 gives the full variable domain: GAGVSQSPRYKVAKRGRDVALRCDSISGHVTLYWYRQTLGQGSEVLTYSQSDAQRDKSGRPSGRFSAERPERSVSTLKIQRTEQGDSAVYLCANSPTMAERSSYEQYFGPGTRLTVT.

The V and J genes are TRBV6-5 and TRBJ2-5, with 8 bases fitting TRBD2. V lost 10 bases, J lost 7 bases, and 11 bases stayed unmatched. The CDR3 runs to 13 residues. CDR1 and CDR2 (germline): MNHEY, SVGAGI. This CDR3 is CATLSRGGGTQYF. The CDR3 nucleotides are TGTGCCACCCTCAGCCGGGGGGGAGGGACCCAGTACTTC.

The gene calls are TRBV7-9 and TRBJ2-1; possible D gene TRBD2, 6 bases. The CDR3 loop spans 15 amino acids. CDR1 SEHNR and CDR2 FQNEAQ come from the germline V gene (reference sequence). V dropped 1 base and J dropped 4 bases, with 11 bases sitting between them. The CDR3 loop is CASSLEGLRYNEQFF. The CDR3 DNA reads as TGTGCCAGCAGCTTAGAAGGACTAAGGTACAATGAGCAGTTCTTC.

V usage is TRBV10-3 and J usage is TRBJ2-2, with D perhaps matching TRBD1 (6 bases). V lost 3 bases to trimming and J lost 1 base, with 9 bases between them. The CDR3 sequence is 15 residues long. Germline CDR1 ENHRY, CDR2 SYGVKD. The CDR3 reads CAISDRGVNTGELFF. CDR3 DNA: TGTGCCATCAGTGACAGGGGTGTGAACACCGGGGAGCTGTTTTTT.

The V call is TRBV14, the J call TRBJ2-7; TRBD1 is a possible D gene (6 bases). Trimming stripped 4 bases from V and 0 bases from J, with 10 bases between. CDR3 length: 14 residues. The germline CDR1 and CDR2 sequences are SGHDN and FVKESK. This CDR3 reads CASSPDSISYEQYF. The CDR3 DNA reads TGTGCCAGCAGCCCGGACAGCATCTCCTACGAGCAGTACTTC.